The present TCR beta chain was sequenced within a study of T-cell memory formation after mild COVID-19. Study-level findings and limits: Day 15 to 85 contracting clones showed balanced CD4/CD8; day 15 to 37 expanders favored CD4+. There was no confirmation that second-wave clones peaking on day 37 were SARS-CoV-2 specific. Within pre-infection memory, some responding clones were found, suggesting cross-reactive memory joined.

The CDR3 is 11 amino acids. Germline CDR1 SQVTM, CDR2 ANQGSEA. Trimming pared 8 bases from V and 4 bases from J, leaving 11 bases between. The table lists this clonotype with a few counts. What it binds is unknown. TCRdb fed the 5' RACE reads into MiXCR, producing one record per CDR3 protein. The table lists approximately 170,000 distinct CDR3 sequences, 10% to 15% of them singletons, with approximately 3.6% in the top ten. The rearrangement links TRBV29-1 to TRBJ1-1; D is unresolved. The sequencing input was PBMCs or a T cell subset sorted from them (not recorded which). This sequence originates from a man aged 18-30 years who had mild COVID-19 (a few samples of this study predate the infection). Cell type and time point are not known. CDR3 sequence: CSSKRGTEAFF. In DNA form, the CDR3 reads TGCAGCTCCAAGCGGGGCACTGAAGCTTTCTTT.